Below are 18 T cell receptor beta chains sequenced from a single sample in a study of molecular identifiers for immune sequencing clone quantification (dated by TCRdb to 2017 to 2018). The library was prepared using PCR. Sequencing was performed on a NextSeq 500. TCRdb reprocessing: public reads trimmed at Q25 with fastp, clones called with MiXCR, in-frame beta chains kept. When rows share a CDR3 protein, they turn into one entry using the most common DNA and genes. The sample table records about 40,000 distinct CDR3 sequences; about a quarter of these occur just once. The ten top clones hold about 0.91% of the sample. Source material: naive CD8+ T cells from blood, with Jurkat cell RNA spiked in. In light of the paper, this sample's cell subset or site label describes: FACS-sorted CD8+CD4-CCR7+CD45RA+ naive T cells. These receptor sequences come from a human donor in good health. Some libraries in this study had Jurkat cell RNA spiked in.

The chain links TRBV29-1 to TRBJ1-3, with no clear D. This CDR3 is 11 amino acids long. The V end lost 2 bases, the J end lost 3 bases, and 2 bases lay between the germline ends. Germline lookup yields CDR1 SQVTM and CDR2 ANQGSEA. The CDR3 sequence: CSVEFGNTIYF. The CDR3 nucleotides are TGCAGCGTTGAATTTGGAAACACCATATATTTT.

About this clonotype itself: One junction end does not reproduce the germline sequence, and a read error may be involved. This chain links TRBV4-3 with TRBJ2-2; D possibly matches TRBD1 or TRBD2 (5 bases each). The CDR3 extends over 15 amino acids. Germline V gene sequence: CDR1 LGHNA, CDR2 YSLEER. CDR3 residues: CTSSQDARGPGELLF. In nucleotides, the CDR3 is TGCACCAGCAGCCAAGATGCTAGGGGACCCGGGGAGCTGTTATTT.

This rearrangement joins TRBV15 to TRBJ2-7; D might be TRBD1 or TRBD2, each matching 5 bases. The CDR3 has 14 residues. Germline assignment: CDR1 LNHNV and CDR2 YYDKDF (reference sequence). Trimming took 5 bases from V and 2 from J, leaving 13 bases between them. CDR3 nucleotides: TGTGCCACCAGCCAGATGGGGACGGCCTACGAGCAGTACTTC. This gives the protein CATSQMGTAYEQYF.

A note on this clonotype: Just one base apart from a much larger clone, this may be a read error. CDR3: CAWNTLGGPSGRALPMDNEQFF. Written as DNA, the CDR3 is TGTGCCTGGAACACGCTGGGGGGGCCTAGCGGGAGGGCCCTACCTATGGACAATGAGCAGTTCTTC. This chain links TRBV30 with TRBJ2-1, with 12 bases aligning to TRBD2. The CDR3 contains 22 residues. V shed 4 bases and J 5 bases; nucleotides not matched to a gene: 27. The germline CDR1 and CDR2 sequences are GTSNPN and SVGIG (reference sequence).

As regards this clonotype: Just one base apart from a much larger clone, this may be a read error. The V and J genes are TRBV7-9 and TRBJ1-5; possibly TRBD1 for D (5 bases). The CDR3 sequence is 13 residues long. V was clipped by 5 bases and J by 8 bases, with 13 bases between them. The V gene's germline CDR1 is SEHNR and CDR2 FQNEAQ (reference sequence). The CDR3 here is CASSPSGNEPQHF. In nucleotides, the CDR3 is TGTGCCAGCAGCCCATCAGGGAATGAGCCCCAGCATTTT.

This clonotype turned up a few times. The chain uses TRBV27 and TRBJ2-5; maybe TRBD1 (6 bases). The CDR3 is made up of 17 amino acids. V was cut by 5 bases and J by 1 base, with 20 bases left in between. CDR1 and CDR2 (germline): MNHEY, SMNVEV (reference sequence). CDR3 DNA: TGTGCCAGCAGTCAACTCCTACCCACAGGGCCCCAAGAGACCCAGTACTTC. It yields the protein CASSQLLPTGPQETQYF.

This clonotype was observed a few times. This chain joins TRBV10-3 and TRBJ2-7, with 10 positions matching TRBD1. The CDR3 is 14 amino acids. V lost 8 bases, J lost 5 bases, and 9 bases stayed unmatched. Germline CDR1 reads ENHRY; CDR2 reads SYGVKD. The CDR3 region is CAIGPRDRGNEQYF. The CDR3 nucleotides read TGTGCCATCGGCCCCCGGGACAGGGGTAACGAGCAGTACTTC.

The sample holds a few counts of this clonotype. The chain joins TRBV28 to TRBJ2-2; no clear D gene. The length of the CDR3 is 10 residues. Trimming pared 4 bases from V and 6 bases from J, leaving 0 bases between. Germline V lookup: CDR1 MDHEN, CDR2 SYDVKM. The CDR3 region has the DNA TGTGCCAGCAGTTCCGGGGAGCTGTTTTTT. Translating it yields CASSSGELFF.

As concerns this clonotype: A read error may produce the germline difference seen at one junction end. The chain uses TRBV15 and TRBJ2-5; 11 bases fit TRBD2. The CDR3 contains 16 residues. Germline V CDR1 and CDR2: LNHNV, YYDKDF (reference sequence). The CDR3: CATSRDLGTSGGTRYF. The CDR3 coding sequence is TGTGCCACCAGCAGAGATCTGGGGACTAGCGGAGGGACCCGGTACTTC.

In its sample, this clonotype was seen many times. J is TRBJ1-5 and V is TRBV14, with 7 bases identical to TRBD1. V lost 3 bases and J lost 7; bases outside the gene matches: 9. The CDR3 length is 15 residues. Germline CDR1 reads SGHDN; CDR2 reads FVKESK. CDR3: CASSHVRQGWQPQHF. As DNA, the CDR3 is TGTGCCAGCAGCCACGTACGACAGGGTTGGCAGCCCCAGCATTTT.

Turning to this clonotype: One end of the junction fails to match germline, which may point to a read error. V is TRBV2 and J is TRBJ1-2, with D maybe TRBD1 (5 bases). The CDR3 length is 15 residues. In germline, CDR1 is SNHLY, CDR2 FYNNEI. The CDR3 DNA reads TGTGCCAGCAGAGAAGCCGGGACCGCGGACTCTGGCAACACCTTC. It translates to CASREAGTADSGNTF.

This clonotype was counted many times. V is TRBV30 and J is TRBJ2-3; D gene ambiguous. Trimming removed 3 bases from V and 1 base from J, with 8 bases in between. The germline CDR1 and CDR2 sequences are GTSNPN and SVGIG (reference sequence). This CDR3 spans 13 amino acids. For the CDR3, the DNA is TGTGCCTGGAGCCGGCTGGGCACAGATACGCAGTATTTT. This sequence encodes CAWSRLGTDTQYF. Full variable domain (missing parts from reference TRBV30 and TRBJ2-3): SQTIHQWPATLVQPVGSPLSLECTVEGTSNPNLYWYRQAAGRGLQLLFYSVGIGQISSEVPQNLSASRPQDRQFILSSKKLLLSDSGFYLCAWSRLGTDTQYFGPGTRLTVL.

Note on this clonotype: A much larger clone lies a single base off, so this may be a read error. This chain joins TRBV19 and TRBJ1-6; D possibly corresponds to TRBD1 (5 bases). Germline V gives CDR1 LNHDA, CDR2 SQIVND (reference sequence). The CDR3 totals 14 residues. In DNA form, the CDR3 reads TGTGCCAGTGAGTGGGGGACGGATAATTCACCCTTCCACTTT. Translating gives CASEWGTDNSPFHF.

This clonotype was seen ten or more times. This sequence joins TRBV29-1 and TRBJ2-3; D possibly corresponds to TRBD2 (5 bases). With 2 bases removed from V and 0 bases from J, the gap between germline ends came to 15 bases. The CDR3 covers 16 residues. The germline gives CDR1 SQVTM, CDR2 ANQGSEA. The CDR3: CSVEWAQEASTDTQYF. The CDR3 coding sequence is TGCAGCGTTGAATGGGCTCAGGAGGCTAGCACAGATACGCAGTATTTT.

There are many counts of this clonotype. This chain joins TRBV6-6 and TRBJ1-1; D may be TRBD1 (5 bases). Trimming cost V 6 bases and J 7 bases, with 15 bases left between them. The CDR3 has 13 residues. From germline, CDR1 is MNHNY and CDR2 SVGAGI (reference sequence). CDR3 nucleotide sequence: TGTGCCAGCAGCCTAAGAGGGGATGTTGAAGCTTTCTTT. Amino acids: CASSLRGDVEAFF.

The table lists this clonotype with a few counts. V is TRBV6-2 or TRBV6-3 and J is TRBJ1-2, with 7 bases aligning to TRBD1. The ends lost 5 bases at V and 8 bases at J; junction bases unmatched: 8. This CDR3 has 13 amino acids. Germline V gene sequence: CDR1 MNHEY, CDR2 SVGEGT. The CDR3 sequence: CASSGGTAIGYTF. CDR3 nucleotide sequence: TGTGCCAGCAGTGGTGGGACAGCGATCGGCTACACCTTC.

CDR3: CASSHFRGNEQFF. The DNA of the CDR3 is TGTGCCAGCAGCCATTTTAGGGGGAATGAGCAGTTCTTC. The chain recombines TRBV7-3 with TRBJ2-1; D possibly corresponds to TRBD1 (6 bases). Trimming stripped 5 bases from V and 7 bases from J, with 12 bases between. This CDR3 spans 13 amino acids. Germline CDR1 is SGHTA and CDR2 is FQGTGA.

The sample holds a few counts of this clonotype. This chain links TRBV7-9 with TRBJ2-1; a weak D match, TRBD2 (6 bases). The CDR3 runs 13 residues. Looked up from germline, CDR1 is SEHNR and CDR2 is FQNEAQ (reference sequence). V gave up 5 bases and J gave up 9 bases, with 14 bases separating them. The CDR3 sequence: CASSPLANTEQFF. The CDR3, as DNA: TGTGCCAGCAGCCCCCTAGCGAACACTGAGCAGTTCTTC.